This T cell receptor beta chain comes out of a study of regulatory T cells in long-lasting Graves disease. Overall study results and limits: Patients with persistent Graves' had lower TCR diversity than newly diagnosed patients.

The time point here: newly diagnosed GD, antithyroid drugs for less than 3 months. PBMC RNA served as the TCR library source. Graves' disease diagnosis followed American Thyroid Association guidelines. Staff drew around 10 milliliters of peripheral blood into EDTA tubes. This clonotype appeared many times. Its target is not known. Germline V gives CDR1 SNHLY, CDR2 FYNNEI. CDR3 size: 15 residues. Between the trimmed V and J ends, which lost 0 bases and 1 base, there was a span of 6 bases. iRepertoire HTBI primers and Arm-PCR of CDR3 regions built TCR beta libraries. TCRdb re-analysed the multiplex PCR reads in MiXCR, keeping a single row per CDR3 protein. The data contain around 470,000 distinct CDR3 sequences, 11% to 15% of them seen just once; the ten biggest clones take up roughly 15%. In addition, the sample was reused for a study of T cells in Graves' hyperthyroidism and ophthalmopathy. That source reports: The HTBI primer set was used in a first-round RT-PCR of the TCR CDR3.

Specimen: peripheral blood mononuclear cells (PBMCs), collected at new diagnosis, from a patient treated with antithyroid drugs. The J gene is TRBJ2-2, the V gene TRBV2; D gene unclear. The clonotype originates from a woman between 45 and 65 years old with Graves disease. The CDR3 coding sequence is TGTGCCAGCAGTGAAGCGGGCGGGAACACCGGGGAGCTGTTTTTT. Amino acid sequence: CASSEAGGNTGELFF.